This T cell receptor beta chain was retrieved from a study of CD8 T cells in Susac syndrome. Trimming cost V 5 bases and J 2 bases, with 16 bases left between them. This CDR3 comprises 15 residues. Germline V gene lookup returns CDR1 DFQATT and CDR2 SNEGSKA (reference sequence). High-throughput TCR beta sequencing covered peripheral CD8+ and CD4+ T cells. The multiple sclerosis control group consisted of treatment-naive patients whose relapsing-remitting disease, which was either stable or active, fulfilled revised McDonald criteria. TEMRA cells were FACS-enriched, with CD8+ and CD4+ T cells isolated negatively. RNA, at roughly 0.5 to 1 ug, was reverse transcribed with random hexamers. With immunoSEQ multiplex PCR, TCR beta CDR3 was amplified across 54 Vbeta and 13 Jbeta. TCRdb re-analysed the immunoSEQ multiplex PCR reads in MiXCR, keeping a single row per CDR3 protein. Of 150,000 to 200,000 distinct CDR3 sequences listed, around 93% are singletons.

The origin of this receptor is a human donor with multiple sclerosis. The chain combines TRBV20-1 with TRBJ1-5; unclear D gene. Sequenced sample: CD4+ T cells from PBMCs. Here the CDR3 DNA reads TGCAGTGCTTTGCTGGGCGGGAGGGGCAATCAGCCCCAGCATTTT. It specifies CSALLGGRGNQPQHF.